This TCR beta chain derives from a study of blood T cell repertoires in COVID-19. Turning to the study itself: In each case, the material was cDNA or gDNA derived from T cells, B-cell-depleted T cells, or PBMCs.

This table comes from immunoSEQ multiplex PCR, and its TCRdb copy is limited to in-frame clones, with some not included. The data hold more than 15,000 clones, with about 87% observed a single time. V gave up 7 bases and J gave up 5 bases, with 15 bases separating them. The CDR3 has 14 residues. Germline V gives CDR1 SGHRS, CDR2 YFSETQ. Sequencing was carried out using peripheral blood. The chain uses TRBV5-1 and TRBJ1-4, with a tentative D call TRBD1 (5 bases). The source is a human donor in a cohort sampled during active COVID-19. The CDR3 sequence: CASASGLPNEKLFF. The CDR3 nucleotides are TGCGCCAGCGCTTCGGGACTGCCGAATGAAAAACTGTTTTTT.